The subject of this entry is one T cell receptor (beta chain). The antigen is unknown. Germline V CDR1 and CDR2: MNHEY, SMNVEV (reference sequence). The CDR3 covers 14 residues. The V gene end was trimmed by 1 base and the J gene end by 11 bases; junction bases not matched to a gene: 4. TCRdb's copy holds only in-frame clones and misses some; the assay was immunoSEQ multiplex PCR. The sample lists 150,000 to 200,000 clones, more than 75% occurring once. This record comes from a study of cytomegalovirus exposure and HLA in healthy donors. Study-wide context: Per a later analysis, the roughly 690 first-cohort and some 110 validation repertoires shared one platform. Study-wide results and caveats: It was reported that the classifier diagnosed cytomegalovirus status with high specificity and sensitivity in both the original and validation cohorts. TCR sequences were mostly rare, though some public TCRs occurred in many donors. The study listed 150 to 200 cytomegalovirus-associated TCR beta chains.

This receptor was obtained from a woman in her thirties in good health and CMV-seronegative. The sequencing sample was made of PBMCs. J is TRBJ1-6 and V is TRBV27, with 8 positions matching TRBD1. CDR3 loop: CASSLLDRAAPLHF. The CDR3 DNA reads TGTGCCAGCAGTTTATTGGACAGGGCAGCACCCCTCCACTTT.